The 30 T cell receptor beta chains reported below all come from one sample, sequenced in a study of blood T cell repertoires in COVID-19. This table comes from immunoSEQ multiplex PCR, and its TCRdb copy is limited to in-frame clones, with some not included. Of about 89,000 clones in the sample, 75% to 85% are singletons; the top ten hold 15% to 20%. The sample consisted of peripheral blood. The receptors were gathered from an elderly woman with acute or convalescent COVID-19.

The chain joins TRBV3-1 (or the pseudogene TRBV3-2) to TRBJ1-1; D is undetermined. The CDR3 has 13 amino acids. Trimming left V 4 bases short and J 5 bases short, with 11 bases between. Germline loops: CDR1 LGHDT, CDR2 YNNKEL (reference sequence). CDR3 sequence: CASSRSTRTEAFF. CDR3 DNA: TGTGCCAGCAGCCGGTCCACGAGGACTGAAGCTTTCTTT.

This CDR3 reads CASRFTGNEKLFF. The CDR3 region has the DNA TGTGCCAGCAGATTCACAGGGAATGAAAAACTGTTTTTT. The chain has TRBV12-3 or TRBV12-4 and TRBJ1-4, with D possibly TRBD1 on 6 matching bases. The CDR3 is made up of 13 amino acids. V was shortened by 6 bases and J by 5 bases, with 10 bases between the two germline ends.

V gene TRBV10-1 combines with J gene TRBJ1-1; tentative D call: TRBD1 (5 bases). CDR1 and CDR2 (germline): WNHNN, SYGVQD (reference sequence). Trimming cost V 3 bases and J 8 bases, with 10 bases left between them. This CDR3 region has 12 residues. The DNA of the CDR3 is TGCGCCAGCAGTGACAAGGGGCTCGAAGCTTTCTTT. Translating gives CASSDKGLEAFF.

This clone was counted a few times. CDR3 DNA sequence: TGTGCCTGCCAAGGGGCGGGAAACACCATATATTTT. Protein product: CACQGAGNTIYF. The chain links TRBV5-4 to TRBJ1-3, with D perhaps matching TRBD1 (5 bases). Germline V gene lookup returns CDR1 SGHNT and CDR2 YYREEE (reference sequence). The CDR3 loop spans 12 amino acids. Trimming stripped 10 bases from V and 4 bases from J, with 12 bases between.

This clone occurred once. The chain employs TRBV18 and TRBJ2-2; D is perhaps TRBD2 (5 bases). V was pared by 6 bases and J by 4 bases, with 18 bases between. The length of the CDR3 is 16 residues. Looked up from germline, CDR1 is KGHSH and CDR2 is LQKENI. The CDR3 sequence: CASSQRGIVSTGELFF. The CDR3 DNA reads TGTGCCAGCTCGCAGAGAGGGATTGTTAGCACCGGGGAGCTGTTTTTT.

V usage is TRBV11-1 and J usage is TRBJ2-7, with a weak D call TRBD1 (6 bases). The CDR3 contains 14 residues. Trimming removed 5 bases at V and 2 bases at J, with 13 bases between. The germline V gene encodes CDR1 SGHAT and CDR2 FQDESV (reference sequence). The CDR3 region has the DNA TGTGCCAGCAGCCACAATCGGGACACCTACGAGCAGTACTTC. Protein product: CASSHNRDTYEQYF.

The chain carries TRBV7-2 and TRBJ2-1, with a possible D match to TRBD2 (5 bases). Looked up from germline, CDR1 is SGHTA and CDR2 is FQGNSA. The CDR3 loop spans 15 amino acids. The V and J ends lost 3 bases and 0 bases respectively, with 9 bases between them. CDR3 sequence (DNA): TGTGCCAGCAGCTTGGCGGGCCTCTCCTACAATGAGCAGTTCTTC. Its protein product is CASSLAGLSYNEQFF.

CDR3 protein: CASSFLDSANYGYTF. CDR3 coding DNA: TGTGCCAGCAGTTTCCTGGACAGTGCTAACTATGGCTACACCTTC. This rearrangement joins TRBV27 to TRBJ1-2, with D possibly matching TRBD1 (6 bases). Germline-derived CDR1 and CDR2 are MNHEY and SMNVEV (reference sequence). The germline V and J ends were trimmed by 3 bases and 0 bases, with 11 bases remaining between them. The CDR3 has 15 amino acids.

The V call is TRBV29-1, the J call TRBJ2-7; 10 bases agree with TRBD1. Germline values: CDR1 SQVTM, CDR2 ANQGSEA. The CDR3 has 14 amino acids. The V segment lost 3 bases and the J segment 5 bases; nucleotides outside the gene matches: 7. CDR3 sequence reads: CSVEGGDRGHEQYF. Here the CDR3 DNA reads TGCAGCGTTGAGGGAGGGGACAGGGGCCACGAGCAGTACTTC.

This sequence joins TRBV12-3 or TRBV12-4 and TRBJ1-5; the D is unclear. This CDR3 comprises 12 residues. V was trimmed by 3 bases and J by 9 bases, leaving 9 bases between them. The CDR3 reads CASSFTEGPQHF. The DNA for the CDR3 is TGTGCCAGCAGTTTCACGGAGGGGCCCCAGCATTTT.

The chain's CDR3 is CASSAGQTDTQYF. CDR3 nucleotides: TGTGCCAGCAGCGCGGGACAAACCGATACGCAGTATTTT. The V call is TRBV9, the J call TRBJ2-3, with D maybe TRBD1 (6 bases). V lost 3 bases and J lost 6, with 11 bases in between. Germline CDR1 and CDR2: SGDLS and YYNGEE. The CDR3 contains 13 residues.

The chain uses TRBV14 and TRBJ1-4; no clear D gene. The CDR3 contains 11 residues. The germline V and J ends were trimmed by 1 base and 10 bases, with 4 bases remaining between them. Germline CDR1 is SGHDN and CDR2 is FVKESK. CDR3 bases: TGTGCCAGCAGCCAAGCTTCAAAACTGTTTTTT. Translating it yields CASSQASKLFF.

The rearrangement links TRBV30 to TRBJ2-2; weak D call: TRBD2 (7 bases). Germline V lookup: CDR1 GTSNPN, CDR2 SVGIG (reference sequence). Deletions cut 0 bases from V and 4 bases from J, with 9 bases between. There are 14 residues in the CDR3. CDR3 sequence (DNA): TGTGCCTGGAGTGTAGGGGGGGGCACCGGGGAGCTGTTTTTT. This gives the protein CAWSVGGGTGELFF.

For this clone: Distinct nucleotide sequences in the sample also encode this CDR3. CDR3 protein: CASSYEGNTEAFF. In DNA form, the CDR3 reads TGTGCCAGCAGTTACGAGGGTAACACTGAAGCTTTCTTT. The chain recombines TRBV6-5 with TRBJ1-1; no reliable D call. CDR3 length: 13 amino acids. Trimming removed 2 bases from V and 2 bases from J, with 6 bases in between. Germline assignment: CDR1 MNHEY and CDR2 SVGAGI.

The chain is built from TRBV14 and TRBJ2-5; TRBD2 might be the D (7 bases). The CDR3 extends over 13 amino acids. The germline V and J ends were trimmed by 6 bases and 1 base, with 9 bases remaining between them. Germline lookup yields CDR1 SGHDN and CDR2 FVKESK. CDR3 in amino acids: CASRRGGQETQYF. The CDR3 DNA is TGTGCCAGCAGAAGGGGGGGCCAAGAGACCCAGTACTTC. Filled out from reference TRBV14 and TRBJ2-5, the complete variable domain reads EAGVTQFPSHSVIEKGQTVTLRCDPISGHDNLYWYRRVMGKEIKFLLHFVKESKQDESGMPNNRFLAERTGGTYSTLKVQPAELEDSGVYFCASRRGGQETQYFGPGTRLLVL.

The V and J genes are TRBV5-1 and TRBJ2-1; D may be TRBD1 (5 bases). Trimming stripped 5 bases from V and 5 bases from J, with 11 bases between. Per germline, CDR1 SGHRS and CDR2 YFSETQ. The CDR3 has 13 amino acids. The DNA for the CDR3 is TGCGCCAGCAGAAAGGGGCATAACAATGAGCAGTTCTTC. Translation gives CASRKGHNNEQFF.

The chain recombines TRBV5-1 with TRBJ1-2, with 7 bases fitting TRBD1. Per the germline V gene, CDR1 is SGHRS and CDR2 is YFSETQ. The CDR3 totals 15 residues. Trimming cost V 0 bases and J 7 bases; bases outside gene matches: 9. CDR3 residues: CASSLVPTGVIGYTF. DNA for the CDR3: TGCGCCAGCAGCTTGGTGCCTACAGGGGTAATTGGCTACACCTTC.

This clone was observed a single time. The chain recombines TRBV6-5 with TRBJ2-3; 11 positions match TRBD1. The CDR3 extends over 15 amino acids. CDR1 and CDR2 (germline): MNHEY, SVGAGI. V was clipped by 0 bases and J by 6 bases; unmatched bases: 2. CDR3 amino acids: CASSYSGQGVDTQYF. The CDR3 nucleotides read TGTGCCAGCAGTTACTCGGGACAGGGGGTCGATACGCAGTATTTT.

The chain joins TRBV12-3 or TRBV12-4 to TRBJ1-2; tentatively, D is TRBD1 (6 bases). CDR3 length: 13 amino acids. The V gene lost 3 bases and the J gene lost 4 bases, with 9 bases spanning the gap. The DNA for the CDR3 is TGTGCCAGCAGTTTCAAACAGGGCTATGGCTACACCTTC. Translation gives CASSFKQGYGYTF.

In the case of this clone: Other nucleotide sequences in the sample specify the same CDR3. This chain links TRBV10-3 with TRBJ1-5; 10 nucleotides line up with TRBD1. The CDR3 length is 14 residues. In germline, CDR1 is ENHRY, CDR2 SYGVKD. The V gene end was trimmed by 2 bases and the J gene end by 9 bases; junction bases not matched to a gene: 4. The CDR3, as DNA: TGTGCCATCAGTGAGCGGACAGGGGGGGGGCCCCAGCATTTT. It encodes CAISERTGGGPQHF.

In this sample, this clone turned up a few times. This chain connects TRBV6-5 to TRBJ1-4; possible D gene TRBD1, 5 bases. Germline lookup yields CDR1 MNHEY and CDR2 SVGAGI. Trimming cost V 6 bases and J 0 bases, with 8 bases left between them. The CDR3 is 14 amino acids. The CDR3 DNA reads as TGTGCCAGCAGAGACAGTTCAACTAATGAAAAACTGTTTTTT. Translating it yields CASRDSSTNEKLFF.

This chain links TRBV6-1 with TRBJ2-1; TRBD2 matches at 12 bases. This CDR3 is built from 19 residues. The trim removed 3 bases at V and 9 bases at J, leaving 18 bases unmatched. Germline V gene data show CDR1 as MNHNS and CDR2 as SASEGT. The CDR3 sequence: CASSDPWASGRAASGEQFF. CDR3 in DNA: TGTGCCAGCAGTGACCCATGGGCTAGCGGGAGGGCGGCTTCCGGTGAGCAGTTCTTC.

V usage is TRBV9 and J usage is TRBJ2-1; D might be TRBD1 (6 bases). Germline loops: CDR1 SGDLS, CDR2 YYNGEE. V was clipped by 2 bases and J by 6 bases, with 15 bases between them. The CDR3 has 15 residues. This CDR3 reads CASSVTPTGSNEQFF. In DNA form, the CDR3 reads TGTGCCAGCAGCGTTACCCCGACAGGATCCAATGAGCAGTTCTTC.

The chain joins TRBV30 to TRBJ1-2, with 9 bases lining up with TRBD1. The germline CDR1 and CDR2 sequences are GTSNPN and SVGIG (reference sequence). The V segment lost 3 bases and the J segment 8 bases; nucleotides outside the gene matches: 13. The CDR3 length is 15 residues. As DNA, the CDR3 is TGTGCCTGGAGCGCTCCGGGACAGGGAATTCTCGGCTACACCTTC. This sequence encodes CAWSAPGQGILGYTF.

The rearrangement links TRBV21-1 to TRBJ2-3; TRBD2 is the table's D call and was not checked against the DNA. TRBV21-1 constitutes a pseudogene. The CDR3 length is 15 residues. CDR3 sequence reads: CASGAGGPCTDTQYF. In nucleotides, the CDR3 is TGTGCCAGCGGGGCGGGAGGGCCCTGCACAGATACGCAGTATTTT.

The V and J genes are TRBV3-1 (or the pseudogene TRBV3-2) and TRBJ2-3, with 8 bases that match TRBD2. The CDR3 has 16 residues. Germline V gene lookup returns CDR1 LGHDT and CDR2 YNNKEL (reference sequence). The trim removed 2 bases at V and 6 bases at J, leaving 10 bases unmatched. CDR3 nucleotide sequence: TGTGCCAGCAGCCAACGGCGGGCTAGCGGGTTCGATACGCAGTATTTT. Translation: CASSQRRASGFDTQYF.

The chain combines TRBV5-8 with TRBJ2-5, with D perhaps matching TRBD2 (7 bases). V gave up 4 bases and J gave up 1 base, with 14 bases separating them. Per the germline V gene, CDR1 is SGHTS and CDR2 is YDEGEE. The CDR3 loop spans 15 amino acids. The CDR3 bases are TGTGCCAGCAGCGTAGGGGGACTACTCCAAGAGACCCAGTACTTC. It codes for CASSVGGLLQETQYF.

This clone was seen a handful of times. This chain connects TRBV6-5 to TRBJ1-1, with D possibly matching TRBD1 (6 bases). The germline CDR1 and CDR2 sequences are MNHEY and SVGAGI. The V gene lost 6 bases and the J gene lost 4 bases, with 15 bases spanning the gap. The CDR3 spans 14 residues. The CDR3 is CASRRTGTGTEAFF. The CDR3 coding sequence is TGTGCCAGCAGAAGAACAGGGACGGGCACTGAAGCTTTCTTT.

The chain is built from TRBV20-1 and TRBJ2-5; TRBD2 might be the D (6 bases). CDR3 length: 15 amino acids. Trimming stripped 3 bases from V and 5 bases from J, with 19 bases between. CDR1 and CDR2 (germline): DFQATT, SNEGSKA (reference sequence). The DNA of the CDR3 is TGCAGTGCTAGTAAGACTAGTTCGGGTGTCGAGACCCAGTACTTC. Protein: CSASKTSSGVETQYF.

This chain connects TRBV2 to TRBJ2-1, with TRBD1 matching over 7 bases. CDR1 and CDR2 from the germline V gene are SNHLY and FYNNEI. The V segment lost 2 bases and the J segment 4 bases; nucleotides outside the gene matches: 5. The CDR3 consists of 15 residues. Written as DNA, the CDR3 is TGTGCCAGCAGTGAAAGGGACAGACGTTACAATGAGCAGTTCTTC. Its protein is CASSERDRRYNEQFF.